The source of this T cell receptor beta chain is a study of blood T cell repertoires in COVID-19. Study-wide background: PBMCs, B-cell-depleted T cells, or T cells provided the cDNA or gDNA that made up the material.

Assay used: immunoSEQ multiplex PCR; TCRdb lists only in-frame clones, some missing. The sample lists 150,000 to 200,000 clones, about 83% occurring once. Seattle patient enrollment occurred during active infection, with longitudinal follow-up thereafter. Looked up from germline, CDR1 is SGHAT and CDR2 is FQNNGV. Trimming took 3 bases from V and 0 from J, leaving 11 bases between them. The CDR3 runs to 15 residues. The TCR originated in an older person with COVID-19, enrolled during active disease. V gene TRBV11-2 combines with J gene TRBJ1-2, with TRBD1 as a possible D gene (6 bases). The sequenced sample consisted of peripheral blood. The CDR3 DNA is TGTGCCAGCAGCTTCTCACAGGGTCCTAACTATGGCTACACCTTC. Its translation is CASSFSQGPNYGYTF.